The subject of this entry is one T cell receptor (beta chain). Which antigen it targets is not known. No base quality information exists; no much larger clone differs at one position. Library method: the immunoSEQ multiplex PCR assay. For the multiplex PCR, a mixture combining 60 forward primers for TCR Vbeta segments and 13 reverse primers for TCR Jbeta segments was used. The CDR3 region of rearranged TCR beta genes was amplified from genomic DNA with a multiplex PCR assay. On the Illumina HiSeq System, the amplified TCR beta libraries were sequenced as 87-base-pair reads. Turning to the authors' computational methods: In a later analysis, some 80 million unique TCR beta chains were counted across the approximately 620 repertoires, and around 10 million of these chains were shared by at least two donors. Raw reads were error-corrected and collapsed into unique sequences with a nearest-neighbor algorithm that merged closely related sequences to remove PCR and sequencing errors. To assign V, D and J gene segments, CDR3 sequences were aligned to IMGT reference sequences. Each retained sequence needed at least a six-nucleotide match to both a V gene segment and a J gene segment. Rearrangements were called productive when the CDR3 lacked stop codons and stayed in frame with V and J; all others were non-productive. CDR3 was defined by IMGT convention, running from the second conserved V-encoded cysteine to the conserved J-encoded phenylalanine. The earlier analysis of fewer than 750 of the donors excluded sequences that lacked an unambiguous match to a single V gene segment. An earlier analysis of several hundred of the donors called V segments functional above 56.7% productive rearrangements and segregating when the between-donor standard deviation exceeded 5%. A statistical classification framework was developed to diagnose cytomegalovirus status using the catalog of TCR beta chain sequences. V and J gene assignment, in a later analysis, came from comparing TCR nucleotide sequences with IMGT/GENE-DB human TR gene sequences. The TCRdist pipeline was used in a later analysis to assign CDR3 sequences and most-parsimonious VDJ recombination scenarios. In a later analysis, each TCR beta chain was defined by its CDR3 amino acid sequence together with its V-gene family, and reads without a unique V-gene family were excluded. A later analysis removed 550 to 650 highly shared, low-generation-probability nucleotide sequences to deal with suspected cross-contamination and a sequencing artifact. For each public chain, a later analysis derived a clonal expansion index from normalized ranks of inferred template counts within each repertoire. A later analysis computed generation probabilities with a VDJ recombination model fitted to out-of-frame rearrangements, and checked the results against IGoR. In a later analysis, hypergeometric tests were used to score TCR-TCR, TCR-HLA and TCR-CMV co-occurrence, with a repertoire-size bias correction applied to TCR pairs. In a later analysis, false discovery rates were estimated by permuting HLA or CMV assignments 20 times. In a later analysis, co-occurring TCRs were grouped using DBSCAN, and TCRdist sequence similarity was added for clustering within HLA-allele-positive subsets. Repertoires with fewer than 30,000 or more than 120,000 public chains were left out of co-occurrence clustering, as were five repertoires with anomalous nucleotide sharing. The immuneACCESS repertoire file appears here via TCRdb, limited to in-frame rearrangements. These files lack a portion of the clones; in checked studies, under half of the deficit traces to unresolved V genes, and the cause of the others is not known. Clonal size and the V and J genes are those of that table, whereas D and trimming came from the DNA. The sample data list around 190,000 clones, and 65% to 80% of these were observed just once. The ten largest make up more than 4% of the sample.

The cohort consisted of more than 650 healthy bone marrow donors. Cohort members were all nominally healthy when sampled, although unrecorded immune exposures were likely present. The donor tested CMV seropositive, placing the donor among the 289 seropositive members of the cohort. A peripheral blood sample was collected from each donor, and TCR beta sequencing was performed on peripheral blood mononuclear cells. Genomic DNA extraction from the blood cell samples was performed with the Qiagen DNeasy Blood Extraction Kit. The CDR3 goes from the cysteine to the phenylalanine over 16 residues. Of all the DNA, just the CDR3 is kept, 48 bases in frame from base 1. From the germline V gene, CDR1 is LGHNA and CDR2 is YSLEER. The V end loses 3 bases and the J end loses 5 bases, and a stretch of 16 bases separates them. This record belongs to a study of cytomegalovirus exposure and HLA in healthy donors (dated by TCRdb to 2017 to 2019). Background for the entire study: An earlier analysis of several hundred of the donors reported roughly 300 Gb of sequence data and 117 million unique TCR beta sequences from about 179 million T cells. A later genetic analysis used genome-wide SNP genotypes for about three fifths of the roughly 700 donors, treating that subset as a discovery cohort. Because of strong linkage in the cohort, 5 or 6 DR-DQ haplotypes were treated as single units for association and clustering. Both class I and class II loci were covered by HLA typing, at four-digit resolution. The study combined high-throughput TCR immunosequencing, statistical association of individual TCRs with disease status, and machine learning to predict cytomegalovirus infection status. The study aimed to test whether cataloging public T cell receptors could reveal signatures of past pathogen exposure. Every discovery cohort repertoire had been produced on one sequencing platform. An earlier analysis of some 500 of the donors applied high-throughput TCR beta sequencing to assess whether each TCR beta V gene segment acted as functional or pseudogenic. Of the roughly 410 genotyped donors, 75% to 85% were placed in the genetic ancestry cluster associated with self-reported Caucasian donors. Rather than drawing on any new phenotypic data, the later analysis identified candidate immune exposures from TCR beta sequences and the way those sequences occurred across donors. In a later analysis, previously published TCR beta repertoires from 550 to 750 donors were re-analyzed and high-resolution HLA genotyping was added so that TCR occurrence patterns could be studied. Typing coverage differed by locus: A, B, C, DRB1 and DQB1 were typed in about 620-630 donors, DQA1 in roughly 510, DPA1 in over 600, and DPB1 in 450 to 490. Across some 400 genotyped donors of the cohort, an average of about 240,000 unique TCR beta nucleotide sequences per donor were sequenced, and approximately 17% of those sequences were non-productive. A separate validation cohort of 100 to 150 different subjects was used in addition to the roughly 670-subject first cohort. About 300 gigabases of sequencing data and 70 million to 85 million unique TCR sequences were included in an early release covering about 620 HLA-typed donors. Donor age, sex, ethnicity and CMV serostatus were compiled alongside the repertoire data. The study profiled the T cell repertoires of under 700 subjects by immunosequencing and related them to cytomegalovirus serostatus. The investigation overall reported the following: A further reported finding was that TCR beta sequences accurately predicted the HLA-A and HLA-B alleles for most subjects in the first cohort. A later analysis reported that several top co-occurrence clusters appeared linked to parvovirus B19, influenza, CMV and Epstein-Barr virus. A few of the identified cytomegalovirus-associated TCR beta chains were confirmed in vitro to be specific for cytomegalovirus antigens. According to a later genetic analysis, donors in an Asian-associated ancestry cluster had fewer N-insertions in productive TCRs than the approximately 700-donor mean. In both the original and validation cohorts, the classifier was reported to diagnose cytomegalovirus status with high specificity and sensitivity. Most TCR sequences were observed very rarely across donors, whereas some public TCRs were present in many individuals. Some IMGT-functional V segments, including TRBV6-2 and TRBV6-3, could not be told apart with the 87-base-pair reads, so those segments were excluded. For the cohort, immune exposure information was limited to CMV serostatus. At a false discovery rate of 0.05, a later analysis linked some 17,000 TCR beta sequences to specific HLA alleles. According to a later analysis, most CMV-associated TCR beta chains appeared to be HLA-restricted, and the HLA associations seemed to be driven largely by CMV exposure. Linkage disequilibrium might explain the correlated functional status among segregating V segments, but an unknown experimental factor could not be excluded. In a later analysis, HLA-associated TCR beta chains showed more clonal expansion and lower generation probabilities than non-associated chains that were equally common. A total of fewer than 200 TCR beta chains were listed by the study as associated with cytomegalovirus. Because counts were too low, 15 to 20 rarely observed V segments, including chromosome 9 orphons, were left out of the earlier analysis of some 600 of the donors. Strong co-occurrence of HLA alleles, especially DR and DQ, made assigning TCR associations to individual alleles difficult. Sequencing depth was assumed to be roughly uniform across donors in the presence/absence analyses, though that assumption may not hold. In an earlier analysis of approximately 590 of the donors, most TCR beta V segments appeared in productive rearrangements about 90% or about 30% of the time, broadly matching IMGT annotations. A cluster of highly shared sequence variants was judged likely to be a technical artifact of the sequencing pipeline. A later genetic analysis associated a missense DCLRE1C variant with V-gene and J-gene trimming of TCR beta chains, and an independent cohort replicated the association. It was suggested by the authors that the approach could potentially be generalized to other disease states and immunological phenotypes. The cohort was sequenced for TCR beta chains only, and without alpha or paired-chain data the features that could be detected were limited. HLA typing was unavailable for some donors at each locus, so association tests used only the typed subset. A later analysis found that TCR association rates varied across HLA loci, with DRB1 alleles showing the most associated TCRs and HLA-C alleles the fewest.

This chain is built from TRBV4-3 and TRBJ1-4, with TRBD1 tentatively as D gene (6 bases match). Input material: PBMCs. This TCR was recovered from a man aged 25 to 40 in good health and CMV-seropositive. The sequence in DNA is TGCGCCAGCAGCCACCGACCGGGACACGTAAATGAAAAACTGTTTTTT. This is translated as CASSHRPGHVNEKLFF.